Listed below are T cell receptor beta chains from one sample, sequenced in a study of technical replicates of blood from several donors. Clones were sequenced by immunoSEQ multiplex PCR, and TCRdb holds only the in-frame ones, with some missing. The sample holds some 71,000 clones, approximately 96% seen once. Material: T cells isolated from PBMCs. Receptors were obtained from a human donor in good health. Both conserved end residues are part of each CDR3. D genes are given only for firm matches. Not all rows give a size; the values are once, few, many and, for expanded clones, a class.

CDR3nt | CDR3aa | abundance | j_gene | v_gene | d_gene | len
TGTGCCATCATGGGACAGGGTGGGAATGAGCAGTTCTTC | CAIMGQGGNEQFF | - | TRBJ2-1 | TRBV2 | TRBD1 | 13
TGTGCCAGCAGCTTGTACAGGGTCGATCAGCCCCAGCATTTT | CASSLYRVDQPQHF | - | TRBJ1-5 | TRBV5-5 | - | 14
TGCGCCAGCAGCGAACAGGGGAACTCTGGAAACACCATATATTTT | CASSEQGNSGNTIYF | - | TRBJ1-3 | TRBV5-1 | TRBD1 | 15
TGTGCCAGTAGTATGTACAGGGGAGGAGACGAGCAGTACTTC | CASSMYRGGDEQYF | - | TRBJ2-7 | TRBV19 | - | 14
TGTGCCACCAGCAGAGGGACAGGGTCTTCTTACGAGCAGTACTTC | CATSRGTGSSYEQYF | - | TRBJ2-7 | TRBV15 | TRBD1 | 15
TGTGCCAGCAGCTGGGGACAGGGATCCTACAATGAGCAGTTCTTC | CASSWGQGSYNEQFF | - | TRBJ2-1 | TRBV13 | TRBD1 | 15
TGTGCCAGCTCACCAGGGGCGCGGGGGGTTGGCAATCAGCCCCAGCATTTT | CASSPGARGVGNQPQHF | once | TRBJ1-5 | TRBV18 | - | 17
TGTGCAAGTCGCCATGGACAGGAGAACACTGAAGCTTTCTTT | CASRHGQENTEAFF | few | TRBJ1-1 | TRBV12-2 | - | 14
TGTGCCAGCAGTGGGACATTTTACTACGAGCAGTACTTC | CASSGTFYYEQYF | - | TRBJ2-7 | TRBV2 | - | 13
TGTGCCAGCAGCCTCAGGGCAATGAACACTGAAGCTTTCTTT | CASSLRAMNTEAFF | - | TRBJ1-1 | TRBV27 | - | 14
TGTGCCTTACAGGGGGACTATGAAAAACTGTTTTTT | CALQGDYEKLFF | once | TRBJ1-4 | TRBV30 | TRBD1 | 12
TGTGCCATCAGTGAGCCGGGACAGGGAGACAATGAGCAGTTCTTC | CAISEPGQGDNEQFF | - | TRBJ2-1 | TRBV10-3 | TRBD1 | 15
TGTGCCAGCAGTGGGGGGACTAGCGGGAGGGCCGGAGATACGCAGTATTTT | CASSGGTSGRAGDTQYF | - | TRBJ2-3 | TRBV2 | TRBD2 | 17
TGTGCCAGCAGCCCCGTGAGGGGGCGAAACACCATATATTTT | CASSPVRGRNTIYF | - | TRBJ1-3 | TRBV11-2 | TRBD1 | 14
TGTGCCAGCAGCTTGGGTTTACAGGCTGAAGCTTTCTTT | CASSLGLQAEAFF | once | TRBJ1-1 | TRBV5-6 | - | 13
TGTGCCAGCAGTTTAAAACAGGGCTTAACGGCAGTCTATGGCTACACCTTC | CASSLKQGLTAVYGYTF | - | TRBJ1-2 | TRBV27 | - | 17
TGTGCCAGCATTGGGGTTCGGGGGCAGCCCCAGCATTTT | CASIGVRGQPQHF | - | TRBJ1-5 | TRBV6-1 | - | 13
TGTGCCAGCAGCTTCTTTACTAGCGGGGGGGAGACCCAGTACTTC | CASSFFTSGGETQYF | - | TRBJ2-5 | TRBV11-3 | TRBD2 | 15
TGTGCCAGCAGCTTACTAGCGGGAGAAGAGACCCAGTACTTC | CASSLLAGEETQYF | - | TRBJ2-5 | TRBV7-8 | TRBD2 | 14
TGTGCCAGCAGCTTAGGGACTCCCGCCGAGCAGTACTTC | CASSLGTPAEQYF | once | TRBJ2-7 | TRBV13 | - | 13
TGTGCCTGGAGGCAAACAGGGAGCACTGAAGCTTTCTTT | CAWRQTGSTEAFF | - | TRBJ1-1 | TRBV30 | - | 13
TGCAGCGTTGTAACTAGCGGGGGGCGCGACACCGGGGAGCTGTTTTTT | CSVVTSGGRDTGELFF | - | TRBJ2-2 | TRBV29-1 | TRBD2 | 16